This entry is about one T cell receptor beta chain. Its antigen is not known. Alongside a J-beta primer mix, a sample-barcoded 5' primer served in a second PCR lasting roughly 6 to 11 cycles. Each CDR3 protein is one row after TCRdb ran MiXCR on the 5' RACE reads. Of around 600,000 distinct CDR3 sequences detected, less than 60% appear once; the ten largest clones hold approximately 25%. This record belongs to a study of blood T cells in healthy people across ages. Study-wide results and limits: A strong correlation was found between TCR beta diversity and the percentage of naive T cells. Changes seen in expanded clonotypes were possibly confounded by donor CMV status left unknown. The diversity estimates, figures obtained from one million T cells, were considered underestimates.

Germline CDR1 and CDR2: DFQATT and SNEGSKA (reference sequence). Trimming removed 0 bases from V and 4 bases from J, with 13 bases in between. The CDR3 loop spans 15 amino acids. Donors were systemically healthy Caucasian individuals from Russia aged roughly 6 to 100 years. The J gene is TRBJ2-1, the V gene TRBV20-1, with D perhaps assigned TRBD1 or TRBD2 (5 bases each). This TCR was recovered from a man older than 75 in good health. Sequencing used blood. CDR3 DNA sequence: TGCAGTGCTAGAGACCCGGGGCGAGGGTACAATGAGCAGTTCTTC. Translation: CSARDPGRGYNEQFF.